This T cell receptor beta chain comes out of a study of T cell clones after liver transplantation. The table came from immunoSEQ multiplex PCR; TCRdb's copy has only in-frame clones and leaves some out. Of 45,000 to 60,000 clones in the sample, 70% to 80% are singletons; the top ten hold approximately 3%. There are 14 residues in the CDR3. The V gene end was trimmed by 6 bases and the J gene end by 10 bases; junction bases not matched to a gene: 8. The germline V gene encodes CDR1 LNHDA and CDR2 SQIVND (reference sequence). This receptor was obtained from a human patient who received a liver transplant. Part of the T cells may come from the graft donor. The chain combines TRBV19 with TRBJ2-1, with TRBD2 matching over 11 bases. The sample consisted of CD4+ T cells from blood, taken at the roughly 16-month timepoint. The CDR3 loop is CASRITSGSGEQFF. CDR3 nucleotide sequence: TGTGCCAGTAGGATAACTAGCGGGAGTGGAGAGCAGTTCTTC.